This T cell receptor beta chain appears in the sequencing data of a study of shared clonotypes between healthy human individuals. Using immunoSEQ multiplex PCR, the repertoire was profiled, and TCRdb retains in-frame clones only, with some absent. Of approximately 2.5 million clones in the sample, over 85% were seen once. A single count supports this clone. All of the donors resided in Nashville, Tennessee, and each was a Caucasian adult. This CDR3 is 18 amino acids long. Germline-derived CDR1 and CDR2 are SGHVS and FQNEAQ. Between the trimmed V and J ends, which lost 5 bases and 2 bases, there was a span of 23 bases.

The sequence derives from a man aged 18 to 30 in good health. Some clones in this sample may be carry-over from other donors' samples. Input material: naive CD4+ T cells from PBMCs. Subset indicated: CD45RA+ positively selected. V is TRBV7-8 and J is TRBJ2-3, with D possibly matching TRBD1 (5 bases). CDR3 in DNA: TGTGCCAGCAGCCTTGTTGCCAGGGTCTCACTTCCCACAGATACGCAGTATTTT. Protein sequence: CASSLVARVSLPTDTQYF.